Listed below are T cell receptor beta chains from one sample, sequenced in a study of identical twins. In TCRdb, the 5' RACE reads were re-called with MiXCR into one record per CDR3 protein. The data contain hundreds of thousands of distinct CDR3 sequences, 15% to 20% of them seen just once; the ten biggest clones take up around 13%. These sequences were also reported in another study, on T cells expressing NK-cell markers.

The sample comprised PBMCs. The receptors shown here come from a woman younger than 35 in good health. The CDR3 runs from the conserved cysteine through the conserved F or W. Fields, in order: CDR3 protein, CDR3 DNA, V gene, D gene, J gene, clone size. D genes are given only for firm matches. Rows give clone size only sometimes, using once, few, many, or a class for an expanded clone.

CSATTGRVPEQYF,TGCAGTGCTACGACAGGGCGGGTTCCGGAGCAGTACTTC,TRBV20-1,TRBD1,TRBJ2-7,few
CASSSLGSGGTYEQYF,TGTGCCAGCAGTTCCCTCGGGAGCGGGGGAACCTACGAGCAGTACTTC,TRBV27,TRBD2,TRBJ2-7,NA
CASSLTRFEQYF,TGCGCCAGCAGCCTTACTCGATTCGAGCAGTACTTC,TRBV5-1,NA,TRBJ2-7,few
CASSLISTTEAFF,TGTGCCAGCAGCTTAATAAGCACGACTGAAGCTTTCTTT,TRBV11-2,NA,TRBJ1-1,few
CAIRDGQPNTEAFF,TGTGCCATCCGGGACGGCCAACCGAACACTGAAGCTTTCTTT,TRBV10-3,NA,TRBJ1-1,few
CASSQVTAGEQFF,TGTGCCAGCAGTCAGGTAACGGCGGGAGAGCAGTTCTTC,TRBV27,NA,TRBJ2-1,few
CASGLHQTYEQYF,TGTGCCAGCGGGCTCCACCAGACCTACGAGCAGTACTTC,TRBV6-1,NA,TRBJ2-7,NA
CASSSSGSYNEQFF,TGTGCCAGCAGTTCTAGCGGCTCCTACAATGAGCAGTTCTTC,TRBV6-2/TRBV6-3,TRBD2,TRBJ2-1,many
CSYRGRESSYEQYF,TGCAGCTATAGGGGGCGAGAAAGCTCCTACGAGCAGTACTTC,TRBV29-1,TRBD1,TRBJ2-7,NA
CSANGDLSYEQYF,TGCAGTGCCAATGGGGACCTCTCCTACGAGCAGTACTTC,TRBV20-1,NA,TRBJ2-7,NA
CASSLEYQETQYF,TGTGCCAGCAGCTTGGAGTACCAAGAGACCCAGTACTTC,TRBV11-2,NA,TRBJ2-5,NA
CASSPAIEHRGRSFETQYF,TGTGCCAGCAGCCCAGCTATAGAGCACAGGGGGCGAAGTTTCGAGACCCAGTACTTC,TRBV6-2/TRBV6-3,TRBD1,TRBJ2-5,NA
CASSQNRGRYEQYF,TGCGCCAGCAGCCAAAACAGGGGGAGGTACGAGCAGTACTTC,TRBV4-3,TRBD1,TRBJ2-7,few
CSVRTGANYEQYF,TGCAGCGTACGGACAGGGGCAAACTACGAGCAGTACTTC,TRBV29-1,TRBD1,TRBJ2-7,few
CSVVPRDREYF,TGCAGCGTCGTCCCCCGGGACAGGGAGTACTTC,TRBV29-1,TRBD1,TRBJ2-5,NA
CASSAQRETQYF,TGTGCCAGCAGCGCCCAACGAGAGACCCAGTACTTC,TRBV7-8,NA,TRBJ2-5,few
CASSFSGGLKNEQFF,TGTGCCAGCAGTTTTTCGGGGGGCTTGAAGAATGAGCAGTTCTTC,TRBV12-3/TRBV12-4,NA,TRBJ2-1,few
CASSVPGLPTGELFF,TGTGCCAGCAGCGTTCCGGGACTACCAACCGGGGAGCTGTTTTTT,TRBV7-9,TRBD2,TRBJ2-2,few
CASSRARDRRNTEAFF,TGTGCCAGCAGTCGAGCAAGGGACAGGAGGAACACTGAAGCTTTCTTT,TRBV6-1,TRBD1,TRBJ1-1,NA
CSARADGNTEAFF,TGCAGTGCTAGAGCCGACGGGAACACTGAAGCTTTCTTT,TRBV20-1,NA,TRBJ1-1,few
CASSGDRGKEQFF,TGTGCCAGCAGCGGTGACAGGGGCAAGGAGCAGTTCTTC,TRBV5-4,TRBD1,TRBJ2-1,many
CASSLGTSGRSETQYF,TGCGCCAGCAGCTTAGGAACTAGCGGGAGAAGCGAGACCCAGTACTTC,TRBV5-1,TRBD2,TRBJ2-5,NA
CSASSGGRSYEQYF,TGCAGTGCCTCGAGCGGGGGACGCTCCTACGAGCAGTACTTC,TRBV20-1,TRBD2,TRBJ2-7,NA
CASSPGTFNEQYF,TGTGCCAGCAGCCCCGGGACCTTTAACGAGCAGTACTTC,TRBV7-7,NA,TRBJ2-7,once
CASSLAVWREGTDTQYF,TGTGCCAGCAGCTTAGCCGTTTGGCGGGAGGGCACAGATACGCAGTATTTT,TRBV7-9,TRBD2,TRBJ2-3,NA
CSASPIQPTDTQYF,TGCAGTGCTAGTCCTATCCAACCAACAGATACGCAGTATTTT,TRBV20-1,NA,TRBJ2-3,few
CASRKDISNTGELFF,TGTGCCAGCAGAAAGGATATTTCGAACACCGGGGAGCTGTTTTTT,TRBV27,NA,TRBJ2-2,NA
CSARERDQGTNYGYTF,TGCAGTGCTAGAGAGAGAGATCAGGGGACTAACTATGGCTACACCTTC,TRBV20-1,NA,TRBJ1-2,few
CARPETDTQYF,TGCGCCCGCCCTGAAACAGATACGCAGTATTTT,TRBV4-3,NA,TRBJ2-3,NA
CASSFSGAYNEQFF,TGTGCCAGCAGCTTTAGCGGGGCGTACAATGAGCAGTTCTTC,TRBV7-9,TRBD2,TRBJ2-1,NA
CASIGGGTGLYF,TGTGCCAGCATCGGCGGGGGGACAGGACTATATTTT,TRBV2,NA,TRBJ2-3,NA
CASSISTYEQYF,TGTGCCAGCAGCATTTCCACCTACGAGCAGTACTTC,TRBV14,NA,TRBJ2-7,NA
CASSTRDSYGYTF,TGTGCCAGCAGTACCCGGGACAGCTATGGCTACACCTTC,TRBV12-3/TRBV12-4,TRBD1,TRBJ1-2,few
CASSHGTSGSDEQYF,TGTGCCAGCAGCCACGGGACTAGCGGGAGCGACGAGCAGTACTTC,TRBV3-1,TRBD2,TRBJ2-7,NA
CASSSTGHGELFF,TGTGCCAGCAGCTCGACAGGGCACGGGGAGCTGTTTTTT,TRBV7-9,TRBD1,TRBJ2-2,NA
CAISSFVASYQETQYF,TGTGCCATCAGTTCCTTCGTTGCCTCGTACCAAGAGACCCAGTACTTC,TRBV10-3,NA,TRBJ2-5,NA
CASSAPQELFF,TGTGCCAGCAGTGCGCCCCAGGAGCTGTTTTTT,TRBV25-1,NA,TRBJ2-2,NA
CSASGWGESVYEQYF,TGCAGTGCTTCCGGTTGGGGGGAGTCTGTCTACGAGCAGTACTTC,TRBV20-1,NA,TRBJ2-7,few
CASSFGLAGGRGSYNEQFF,TGCGCCAGCAGCTTCGGACTAGCGGGGGGGAGGGGCTCCTACAATGAGCAGTTCTTC,TRBV5-1,TRBD2,TRBJ2-1,NA
CASRDTGTSSYNEQFF,TGTGCCAGCAGGGATACCGGGACTAGCTCCTACAATGAGCAGTTCTTC,TRBV5-5,TRBD2,TRBJ2-1,NA
CSVKGEALVVTDTQYF,TGCAGTGTTAAGGGAGAGGCGCTGGTAGTCACAGATACGCAGTATTTT,TRBV20-1,NA,TRBJ2-3,NA
CSASEAGVPYEQYF,TGCAGTGCTAGTGAAGCGGGAGTGCCCTACGAGCAGTACTTC,TRBV20-1,TRBD2,TRBJ2-7,NA
CASTSGTANTGELFF,TGTGCCAGCACCTCCGGGACAGCGAACACCGGGGAGCTGTTTTTT,TRBV6-2/TRBV6-3,TRBD1,TRBJ2-2,few
CASSQLAGGPTGELFF,TGTGCCAGCAGCCAACTAGCGGGAGGGCCGACCGGGGAGCTGTTTTTT,TRBV11-2,TRBD2,TRBJ2-2,NA
CASSFWPGTDTQYF,TGTGCCAGCAGCTTCTGGCCTGGCACAGATACGCAGTATTTT,TRBV7-9,NA,TRBJ2-3,many
CASRATGRQETQYF,TGTGCCAGCAGGGCCACAGGGCGCCAAGAGACCCAGTACTTC,TRBV7-9,NA,TRBJ2-5,NA
CISVSDSTWGTGLNQPQHF,NA,TRBV7-5,NA,TRBJ1-5,few
CSARDPVDNEQFF,TGCAGTGCTAGAGATCCCGTAGACAATGAGCAGTTCTTC,TRBV20-1,NA,TRBJ2-1,many
CASSSRAGTNNEQFF,TGTGCCAGCAGTTCTCGAGCGGGGACGAACAATGAGCAGTTCTTC,TRBV27,TRBD2,TRBJ2-1,few
CASSSTRGEQYF,TGTGCCAGCAGCTCAACCCGGGGGGAGCAGTACTTC,TRBV7-2,NA,TRBJ2-7,NA
CSAIRTGRNQPQHF,TGCAGTGCCATCCGGACAGGTCGCAATCAGCCCCAGCATTTT,TRBV20-1,TRBD1,TRBJ1-5,NA
CASTPDPVALPAVDEQYF,TGTGCCAGCACCCCCGACCCAGTTGCACTACCGGCAGTAGACGAGCAGTACTTC,TRBV11-2,NA,TRBJ2-7,NA
CASSFAIAFEPIKYNEQFF,TGTGCCAGCAGCTTCGCTATTGCGTTTGAGCCAATAAAATACAATGAGCAGTTCTTC,TRBV7-2,NA,TRBJ2-1,NA
CASSPLERGNEQFF,TGTGCCAGCAGTCCTCTCGAGCGAGGGAATGAGCAGTTCTTC,TRBV6-1,NA,TRBJ2-1,NA
CSVDTFREGSSYEQYF,TGCAGCGTCGACACGTTTCGGGAGGGAAGCTCCTACGAGCAGTACTTC,TRBV29-1,TRBD2,TRBJ2-7,few
CSVYVYGPNTGELFF,TGCAGCGTTTACGTATATGGCCCCAACACCGGGGAGCTGTTTTTT,TRBV29-1,NA,TRBJ2-2,NA